A selection of T cell receptor beta chains follows, all from one sample in a study of identical twins. TCRdb reprocessed the 5' RACE reads via MiXCR and lists one record per CDR3 protein. Of about 1.7 million distinct CDR3 sequences in the sample, 25% to 35% were seen once. The sequencing sample was made of cord blood. All receptors derive from a newborn girl in good health. Each CDR3 is given with its conserved first and last residue. Fields, in order: D gene, clone size, J gene, V gene, CDR3 DNA, CDR3 protein. D genes are given only for firm matches. Some rows have no size entry. The others give once, few or many, or a class for an expanded clone.

>TRBD2|-|TRBJ2-1|TRBV2
TGTGCCAGCAGTGCCGGGGGGACTAGCGGCAACAATGAGCAGTTCTTC
CASSAGGTSGNNEQFF
>-|-|TRBJ1-2|TRBV21-1
TGTGCCAGCAGCAACAACTTATGCGACTATGGCTACACCTTC
CASSNNLCDYGYTF
>-|-|TRBJ2-7|TRBV28
TGTGCCAGCAGCTCTAAGGGGAATTGGTACGAGCAGTACTTC
CASSSKGNWYEQYF
>-|few|TRBJ2-3|TRBV7-2
TGTGCCAGCAGTCAAAGGACGCGTATCCGGGAAGATACGCAGTATTTT
CASSQRTRIREDTQYF
>-|-|TRBJ2-3|TRBV9
TGTGCCAGCAGCGCAAGATCTAGCGTACTCAGCACAGATACGCAGTATTTT
CASSARSSVLSTDTQYF
>TRBD2|-|TRBJ2-3|TRBV5-1
TGCGCCAGCAGCTCCGGACTAGCGGGCCTCACAGGTACGCAGTATTTT
CASSSGLAGLTGTQYF
>-|-|TRBJ2-3|TRBV5-6
TGTGCCAGCAGGTTCCTTGGCACAGATACGCAGTATTTT
CASRFLGTDTQYF
>TRBD2|-|TRBJ2-1|TRBV12-3/TRBV12-4
TGTGCCAGCAGGGGACTAGCGTACGACAATGAGCAGTTCTTC
CASRGLAYDNEQFF
>TRBD2|few|TRBJ2-3|TRBV20-1
TGCAGTGCTAGAGATTCCCTAGCGGGAGGAGGAGATACGCAGTATTTT
CSARDSLAGGGDTQYF
>-|few|TRBJ1-5|TRBV2
TGTGCCAGCAGTGAAAGATATTTAGGACCCCAGCATTTT
CASSERYLGPQHF
>-|few|TRBJ1-1|TRBV18
TGTGCCAGCTCACCGTCGTTGACTGAAGCTTTCTTT
CASSPSLTEAFF
>-|few|TRBJ2-1|TRBV20-1
TGCAGTGCTAGACCACAGGTTTACGGCAATGAGCAGTTCTTC
CSARPQVYGNEQFF
>TRBD2|few|TRBJ2-5|TRBV29-1
TGCAGCGTTGCGCGGGAGAAGCGGGAGACCCAGTACTTC
CSVAREKRETQYF
>-|many|TRBJ2-1|TRBV7-2
TGTGCCAGCACCCCTGGTAATGAGCAGTTCTTC
CASTPGNEQFF
>-|-|TRBJ1-6|TRBV20-1
TGCAGTGCTAGTGGGGGCCTACAGGGAGGATATAATTCACCCCTCCACTTT
CSASGGLQGGYNSPLHF
>TRBD2|-|TRBJ2-1|TRBV27
TGTGCCAGCAGCGGGAGGGTCACCAATGAGCAGTTCTTC
CASSGRVTNEQFF
>TRBD1|-|TRBJ2-2|TRBV3-1
TGTGCCAGCACGGACAGGGGGCTAACCGGGGAGCTGTTTTTT
CASTDRGLTGELFF
>TRBD1|few|TRBJ2-7|TRBV28
TGTGCCAGCGGCCGGGACAGGGTTTCCCCGTACTTC
CASGRDRVSPYF
>TRBD2|-|TRBJ2-7|TRBV7-2
TGTGCCAGCAGCTTAGAAGGTAGCGGGGTGTACAATGAGCAGTACTTC
CASSLEGSGVYNEQYF
>TRBD2|few|TRBJ2-7|TRBV25-1
TGTGCCAGCAGTGGGGGGACTAGCGCCTCCTCCTACGAGCAGTACTTC
CASSGGTSASSYEQYF
>-|-|TRBJ1-1|TRBV5-1
TGCGCCAGCAGCTTGGGCCCCGGAGCCTTGAACACTGAAGCTTTCTTT
CASSLGPGALNTEAFF
>TRBD2|-|TRBJ2-7|TRBV29-1
TGCAGCGTTTGCGGGAGCTCCTACAATGAGCAGTACTTC
CSVCGSSYNEQYF
>-|-|TRBJ1-1|TRBV29-1
TGCAGCGTTGCCCGAACGACAGGCCTGAACACTGAAGCTTTCTTT
CSVARTTGLNTEAFF
>-|few|TRBJ2-1|TRBV24-1
TGTGCCACCAGTGATCCAAGTGGGGCCGTTGGTGAGCAGTTCTTC
CATSDPSGAVGEQFF
>-|-|TRBJ1-1|TRBV20-1
TGCAGTGCTAGAGCAGGACCCCTGGGTGAAGCTTTCTTT
CSARAGPLGEAFF
>TRBD1|-|TRBJ1-1|TRBV7-9
TGTGCCAGCAGTAGAACAGGGGACACTGTAGCTTTCTTT
CASSRTGDTVAFF
>TRBD1|-|TRBJ1-4|TRBV6-1
TGTGCCAGTCTGAGACAGGGGGGACTAGGAAAACTGTTTTTT
CASLRQGGLGKLFF
>TRBD2|-|TRBJ2-5|TRBV6-1
TGTGCCAGCAGAGTTGCGGGACTAGCGGGAGTAGGCAATGAGCAGTACTTC
CASRVAGLAGVGNEQYF
>-|-|TRBJ1-1|TRBV20-1
TGCAGTGCGATTTCTTGGGGACTGAACACTGAAGCTTTCTTT
CSAISWGLNTEAFF
>TRBD1|-|TRBJ2-7|TRBV2
TGTGCCAGCATTATCCGGGACAGCCTTCTCTACGAGCAGTACTTC
CASIIRDSLLYEQYF
>-|few|TRBJ1-2|TRBV6-1
TGTGCCAGCAGTGAAAAGAGTGACAATTTTGGCTACACCTTC
CASSEKSDNFGYTF
>-|-|TRBJ2-1|TRBV5-1
TGCGCCAGCAGCTTGGGACCCCTCCGGGAGTACTACAATGAGCAGTTCTTC
CASSLGPLREYYNEQFF
>-|few|TRBJ2-3|TRBV24-1
TGTGCCACCAGTGATTTGCGGGAATGGTCGGATACGCAGTATTTT
CATSDLREWSDTQYF
>TRBD2|-|TRBJ2-3|TRBV5-1
TGCGCCAGCAGCAGGGGACTAGCGGCAAACACAGATACGCAGTATTTT
CASSRGLAANTDTQYF
>TRBD2|-|TRBJ2-3|TRBV14
TGTGCCAGCGGGAGGACTAGCGGGAGTCCAGATCCGCAGTATTTT
CASGRTSGSPDPQYF
>TRBD1|few|TRBJ2-1|TRBV27
TGTGCCAGCACCCTACCAGGGGGCTCCTACAATGAGCAGTTCTTC
CASTLPGGSYNEQFF
>-|-|TRBJ1-1|TRBV5-1
TGCGCCAGCGGACCGGACTGGGGCACTGAAGCTTTCTTT
CASGPDWGTEAFF
>-|-|TRBJ2-5|TRBV20-1
TGCAGTGCTACATCAAGGGACGACTACAATGAGCAGTACTTC
CSATSRDDYNEQYF
>-|-|TRBJ2-1|TRBV9
TGTGCCAGCACCTACCGGAGACTAGTCCACAATGAGCAGTTCTTC
CASTYRRLVHNEQFF
>TRBD2|-|TRBJ2-1|TRBV2
TGTGCCAGCACTCTACTAGCGTTTAGCTCCTACAATGAGCAGTTCTTC
CASTLLAFSSYNEQFF
>-|many|TRBJ1-2|TRBV10-3
TGTGCCATCAGTGAGTCCGGACGGAACTATGGCTACACCTTC
CAISESGRNYGYTF
>-|few|TRBJ2-7|TRBV5-1
TGCGCCAGCAGCTTGGAGCAGGGCCCTTTTTACGAGCAGTACTTC
CASSLEQGPFYEQYF
>-|many|TRBJ1-2|TRBV24-1
TGTGCCACCAGTCCTAGGGGGTTTAACTATGGCTACACCTTC
CATSPRGFNYGYTF
>TRBD1|few|TRBJ2-7|TRBV29-1
TGCAGCGTGCGCTTGGGACAGGGCACCTACGAGCAGTACTTC
CSVRLGQGTYEQYF
>-|-|TRBJ2-3|TRBV14
TGTGCCAGCAGCCAGGGACTCCGGGGGCAGGGAGATACGCAGTATTTT
CASSQGLRGQGDTQYF
>-|few|TRBJ2-1|TRBV5-1
TGCGCCAGCAGCTTGACCCCGGGACCAAGGCACAATGAGCAGTTCTTC
CASSLTPGPRHNEQFF